One sample yielded the 22 T cell receptor beta chains listed below, sequenced in a study of CD8+ T cells in alopecia areata. Treatment here: oral pan-JAK inhibitor, 5-10 mg twice daily. RNA extraction and reverse transcription yielded cDNA as sequencing template. Assay used: immunoSEQ multiplex PCR; TCRdb lists only in-frame clones, some missing. The sample includes roughly 200,000 clones, roughly two fifths of them seen just once. The sample in question was CD4+ T cells sorted from blood, obtained between weeks 30 and 35, from a patient treated with tofacitinib. These receptors all stem from a human donor with alopecia areata.

In this sample, this clone turned up a few times. The chain combines TRBV6-5 with TRBJ2-1; no firm D call. Per the germline V gene, CDR1 is MNHEY and CDR2 is SVGAGI. The CDR3 extends over 11 amino acids. The V gene lost 5 bases and the J gene lost 8 bases, with 7 bases spanning the gap. This CDR3 is CASSKTDEQFF. The CDR3 nucleotides are TGTGCCAGCAGTAAGACCGATGAGCAGTTCTTC.

The chain couples TRBV6-6 to TRBJ2-7; D is unclear. CDR1 and CDR2 from the germline V gene are MNHNY and SVGAGI (reference sequence). Trimming removed 0 bases at V and 6 bases at J, with 9 bases between. The CDR3 has 13 amino acids. This CDR3 is CASSYSGNGEQYF. The CDR3 region has the DNA TGTGCCAGCAGTTACTCTGGGAATGGCGAGCAGTACTTC.

The J gene is TRBJ1-4, the V gene TRBV11-2, with 7 nucleotides matching TRBD1. This CDR3 is built from 17 residues. Germline V gene data show CDR1 as SGHAT and CDR2 as FQNNGV. J lost 4 bases, V lost 4 bases, and 12 bases had no gene match. The CDR3 DNA sequence: TGTGCCAGCAGCTGGACAGGATCGCAGGCATATAATGAAAAACTGTTTTTT. Translating it yields CASSWTGSQAYNEKLFF.

This chain links TRBV6-5 with TRBJ1-1, with D unresolved. Trimming pared 6 bases from V and 1 base from J, leaving 9 bases between. The CDR3 totals 13 residues. Germline-derived CDR1 and CDR2 are MNHEY and SVGAGI. Here the CDR3 DNA reads TGTGCCAGCAGACGGCAAGGGAACACTGAAGCTTTCTTT. This gives the protein CASRRQGNTEAFF.

The sample holds a few counts of this clone. J is TRBJ2-7 and V is TRBV6-5; TRBD2 is a possible D gene (5 bases). The CDR3 is 15 amino acids. V lost 0 bases and J lost 5, with 14 bases in between. Germline values: CDR1 MNHEY, CDR2 SVGAGI. The CDR3 loop reads CASSYSKGVVHEQYF. For the CDR3, the DNA is TGTGCCAGCAGTTACTCGAAGGGAGTTGTCCACGAGCAGTACTTC.

This chain connects TRBV29-1 to TRBJ1-5; 7 bases match TRBD1. The germline V gene has CDR1 SQVTM and CDR2 ANQGSEA. V dropped 6 bases and J dropped 2; count of bases not matched to a gene: 1. The CDR3 runs 12 residues. CDR3 sequence: CSVGTGNQPQHF. CDR3 nucleotide sequence: TGCAGCGTGGGGACAGGCAATCAGCCCCAGCATTTT.

This clone was observed a few times. This CDR3 is also generated by other DNA sequences in the sample. This chain joins TRBV27 and TRBJ1-3; TRBD1 matches 9 bases. V trimming: 6 bases; J trimming: 4 bases; junction bases outside the gene matches: 4. CDR1 is MNHEY and CDR2 is SMNVEV in the germline V gene (reference sequence). The CDR3 has 14 residues. CDR3 region: CASSRTGEGNTIYF. In DNA form, the CDR3 reads TGTGCCAGCAGCCGGACAGGGGAGGGAAACACCATATATTTT.

In this sample, this clone turned up once. This rearrangement joins TRBV30 to TRBJ1-2; 8 nucleotides line up with TRBD1. CDR3 length: 11 residues. V lost 7 bases and J lost 4; bases outside the gene matches: 2. The germline gives CDR1 GTSNPN, CDR2 SVGIG (reference sequence). The CDR3 bases are TGTGCCTACGGGACAGGCTATGGCTACACCTTC. Protein product: CAYGTGYGYTF.

J is TRBJ2-1 and V is TRBV10-1, with TRBD2 matching over 12 bases. V shed 4 bases, J shed 3 bases, and the junction held 1 base outside the gene matches. The length of the CDR3 is 15 residues. Germline CDR1 and CDR2: WNHNN and SYGVQD (reference sequence). The CDR3 nucleotides are TGCGCCAGCAGTGGGGGACTAGCGGGCTACAATGAGCAGTTCTTC. This encodes CASSGGLAGYNEQFF.

This chain joins TRBV2 and TRBJ1-4; no firm D call. Germline V lookup: CDR1 SNHLY, CDR2 FYNNEI. V dropped 7 bases and J dropped 8 bases, with 17 bases sitting between them. The CDR3 runs 14 residues. This CDR3 reads CASMGTLRSEKLFF. Here the CDR3 DNA reads TGTGCCAGCATGGGAACCCTCCGGTCCGAAAAACTGTTTTTT.

This chain connects TRBV18 to TRBJ2-2; D not certain. The germline gives CDR1 KGHSH, CDR2 LQKENI. The CDR3 is 14 amino acids. The V and J ends lost 0 bases and 4 bases respectively, with 6 bases between them. Here the CDR3 DNA reads TGTGCCAGCTCACCACCGGCAGCCACCGGGGAGCTGTTTTTT. Amino acid sequence: CASSPPAATGELFF.

This clone was detected a few times. V gene TRBV6-1 combines with J gene TRBJ2-7; perhaps TRBD1 as D (6 bases). Looked up from germline, CDR1 is MNHNS and CDR2 is SASEGT. The length of the CDR3 is 15 residues. Trimming cost V 10 bases and J 0 bases, with 19 bases left between them. Here the CDR3 reads CATVRDTGNSYEQYF. Here the CDR3 DNA reads TGTGCCACCGTACGGGACACCGGGAACTCCTACGAGCAGTACTTC.

This clone has only one observation. The chain combines TRBV5-1 with TRBJ2-7; D is unclear. V lost 0 bases to trimming and J lost 7 bases, with 11 bases between them. The length of the CDR3 is 13 residues. The germline CDR1 and CDR2 sequences are SGHRS and YFSETQ. The CDR3 DNA follows: TGCGCCAGCAGCTTGGCCACCGTCGGGGAGCAGTACTTC. This sequence encodes CASSLATVGEQYF.

This clone appeared a few times. This chain links TRBV30 with TRBJ2-3; D unresolved. Deletions cut 0 bases from V and 4 bases from J, with 11 bases between. CDR1 GTSNPN and CDR2 SVGIG come from the germline V gene (reference sequence). The CDR3 is made up of 14 amino acids. The CDR3 nucleotides are TGTGCCTGGAGTGTAAGAAGTCCGCCAGATACGCAGTATTTT. Protein sequence: CAWSVRSPPDTQYF.

CDR3 in amino acids: CASSEVGYTEAFF. As DNA, the CDR3 is TGTGCCAGCAGTGAAGTGGGGTACACTGAAGCTTTCTTT. This chain connects TRBV2 to TRBJ1-1, with unresolved D. The CDR3 runs 13 residues. V was shortened by 1 base and J by 3 bases, with 6 bases between the two germline ends. The germline CDR1 and CDR2 sequences are SNHLY and FYNNEI.

The chain carries TRBV15 and TRBJ1-1; D is unresolved. Germline values: CDR1 LNHNV, CDR2 YYDKDF (reference sequence). The V and J ends lost 1 base and 5 bases respectively, with 5 bases between them. There are 12 residues in the CDR3. The CDR3 coding sequence is TGTGCCACCAGCAGAGGAGGTACTGAAGCTTTCTTT. This gives the protein CATSRGGTEAFF.

The chain recombines TRBV5-1 with TRBJ1-2; D unclear. Germline CDR1 SGHRS, CDR2 YFSETQ. V dropped 5 bases and J dropped 3 bases, with 8 bases sitting between them. The CDR3 is 12 amino acids. The CDR3 spells CASSKDDYGYTF. The CDR3 coding sequence is TGCGCCAGCAGTAAGGATGACTATGGCTACACCTTC. Supplemented by reference TRBV5-1 and TRBJ1-2, the full variable domain reads KAGVTQTPRYLIKTRGQQVTLSCSPISGHRSVSWYQQTPGQGLQFLFEYFSETQRNKGNFPGRFSGRQFSNSRSEMNVSTLELGDSALYLCASSKDDYGYTFGSGTRLTVV.

CDR3 DNA sequence: TGTGCCAGCAGCCAAGATGACGGCCCCCGAAGGGAAGAGACCCAGTACTTC. Its protein product is CASSQDDGPRREETQYF. J is TRBJ2-5 and V is TRBV14; no clear D. The V and J ends lost 0 bases and 3 bases respectively, with 17 bases between them. Germline V gives CDR1 SGHDN, CDR2 FVKESK. The CDR3 loop spans 17 amino acids. The variable domain in full, with the rest retrieved from reference TRBV14 and TRBJ2-5, is EAGVTQFPSHSVIEKGQTVTLRCDPISGHDNLYWYRRVMGKEIKFLLHFVKESKQDESGMPNNRFLAERTGGTYSTLKVQPAELEDSGVYFCASSQDDGPRREETQYFGPGTRLLVL.

The chain joins TRBV29-1 to TRBJ2-7; TRBD1 might be the D (6 bases). The CDR3 spans 13 residues. Germline CDR1 SQVTM, CDR2 ANQGSEA. V lost 5 bases to trimming and J lost 2 bases, with 13 bases between them. This CDR3 reads CSVQGRVTYEQYF. The CDR3 DNA follows: TGCAGCGTTCAGGGGAGAGTAACCTACGAGCAGTACTTC.

The chain joins TRBV2 to TRBJ1-2, with D possibly TRBD1 on 5 matching bases. Germline CDR1 is SNHLY and CDR2 is FYNNEI. There are 13 residues in the CDR3. V was shortened by 8 bases and J by 4 bases, with 14 bases between the two germline ends. CDR3 protein: CASLFVGGYGYTF. Here the CDR3 DNA reads TGTGCCAGCCTCTTCGTCGGGGGCTATGGCTACACCTTC.

J is TRBJ1-2 and V is TRBV5-1; D call uncertain. Germline values: CDR1 SGHRS, CDR2 YFSETQ. This CDR3 is 15 amino acids long. V was shortened by 4 bases and J by 4 bases, with 17 bases between the two germline ends. The CDR3, as DNA: TGCGCCAGCAGCCCACGGACCGATGGGAGCTATGGCTACACCTTC. Its translation is CASSPRTDGSYGYTF.

This clone has just a few counts. The chain combines TRBV4-1 with TRBJ1-2, with 7 bases matching TRBD1. Germline values: CDR1 MGHRA, CDR2 YSYEKL. CDR3 length: 15 residues. The junction had 7 bases not matched to a gene; V was cut back by 0 bases and J by 6 bases. The CDR3 spells CASSQEVQGHDGYTF. CDR3 nucleotide sequence: TGCGCCAGCAGCCAAGAGGTACAGGGGCACGATGGCTACACCTTC.